The source of this T cell receptor beta chain is a study of blood T cell repertoires in COVID-19. As for the study in general: The United States, Italy and Spain supplied acute and convalescent COVID-19 samples.

Authors' methods: Amplification of reference gene primers provided the estimated nucleated cell counts. Profiling relied on immunoSEQ multiplex PCR, and the TCRdb table lists in-frame clones only, not all of them. The V and J calls and clone size come from that table; D and trimming were worked out from the DNA. Of about 360,000 clones in the sample, around 90% are singletons; the top ten hold around 2.9%. The length of the CDR3 is 15 residues. V gave up 4 bases and J gave up 4 bases; unmatched junction bases: 5. Germline loops: CDR1 MDHEN, CDR2 SYDVKM. This rearrangement joins TRBV28 to TRBJ1-4; 8 positions match TRBD1. The source material was peripheral blood. This TCR derives from a human donor in a cohort sampled during active COVID-19. The CDR3 protein is CASSSPDRVNEKLFF. The CDR3 region has the DNA TGTGCCAGCAGTTCCCCGGACAGGGTTAATGAAAAACTGTTTTTT.